This T cell receptor (beta chain) was identified in a study of cytomegalovirus exposure and HLA in healthy donors. At the level of the study: A previous analysis identified approximately 120 million unique TCR beta sequences derived from 180 million or so T cells.

On this clone: Antigen unknown.

PCR employed 60 Vbeta and 13 Jbeta primers. Assay: immunoSEQ multiplex PCR; the TCRdb copy retains only in-frame clones and omits some. The sample consists of more than 95,000 clones, over 70% of them appearing once. Study-wide results and caveats: Presence/absence analyses took donor sequencing depth as roughly uniform. Most of the TCR beta V segments (in an earlier analysis) were productive either about 87% or about 30% of the time.

The CDR3 runs to 15 residues. The germline gives CDR1 SGHRS, CDR2 YFSETQ. J was trimmed by 5 bases and V by 3 bases; bases with no gene match: 6. Sequencing was carried out using PBMCs. The TCR was taken from a woman aged 40 to 49 in good health and CMV-seropositive. The genes are TRBV5-1 and TRBJ2-5; 11 bases line up with TRBD1. The DNA for the CDR3 is TGCGCCAGCAGCTCGAGGACAGGGGGCGGGGAGACCCAGTACTTC. Its protein is CASSSRTGGGETQYF.